Reported below is one T cell receptor (beta chain). Its target is unknown. The CDR3 runs 12 residues. Germline CDR1 MDHEN, CDR2 SYDVKM. The V and J ends lost 6 bases and 5 bases respectively, with 10 bases between them. Generated by immunoSEQ multiplex PCR, the TCRdb table keeps only in-frame clones and is missing some. This sample yields some 73,000 clones, of which approximately 90% are seen a single time; roughly 0.56% belongs to the top ten. This record comes from a study of OX40 agonist ivuxolimab in advanced cancers. The wider study: Patient treatment consisted of intravenous ivuxolimab administration every 2 weeks at 0.01 to 10 mg/kg. General study points: CD4+ T cells averaged fewer expanded clones than CD8+ T cells. Certain nonresponders additionally had low normalized T-cell clonal expansion.

The receptor comes from an adult with an advanced solid tumor such as melanoma, head and neck, liver or kidney cancer. V gene TRBV28 combines with J gene TRBJ1-1; D is unclear. Sequencing used CD4+ or CD8+ T cells sorted from blood, obtained in a trial of the OX40 agonist ivuxolimab. The CDR3: CASSLSGTEAFF. In nucleotides, the CDR3 is TGTGCCAGCAGCCTCTCGGGGACTGAAGCTTTCTTT.